These 22 T cell receptor beta chains came from one sample sequenced in a study of chemoradiotherapy in HPV16-positive cancers. Produced via immunoSEQ multiplex PCR; TCRdb's table is partial and in-frame only. The sample yields several thousand clones, around 80% seen once. Sequenced here: tumor tissue, sampled from a patient who underwent chemoradiotherapy. These receptors were collected from a human donor with HPV-associated anogenital cancer.

The chain is built from TRBV5-1 and TRBJ1-2; tentatively, D is TRBD1 (6 bases). V was cut by 0 bases and J by 2 bases, with 8 bases left in between. Germline V lookup: CDR1 SGHRS, CDR2 YFSETQ. This CDR3 has 14 amino acids. CDR3 DNA: TGCGCCAGCAGCTTGGGAGGACAGAACTATGGCTACACCTTC. Its translation: CASSLGGQNYGYTF.

This chain links TRBV6-1 with TRBJ2-7, with 8 bases identical to TRBD2. The CDR3 sequence is 15 residues long. The trim removed 5 bases at V and 7 bases at J, leaving 13 bases unmatched. CDR1 and CDR2 (germline): MNHNS, SASEGT. CDR3 coding DNA: TGTGCCAGCAGTAAAGGGACTAGAGGGCTCCTTGAGCAGTACTTC. Translating gives CASSKGTRGLLEQYF.

The chain combines TRBV2 with TRBJ1-1; 8 positions agree with TRBD1. The length of the CDR3 is 17 residues. The germline V gene has CDR1 SNHLY and CDR2 FYNNEI. J gave up 0 bases and V 5 bases, and 11 bases lay outside the gene matches. CDR3 sequence reads: CASSTEAGGVLNTEAFF. The CDR3 DNA reads TGTGCCAGCAGTACGGAGGCAGGGGGCGTCCTGAACACTGAAGCTTTCTTT.

CDR3 loop: CASSVGGHAGEAFF. CDR3 nucleotide sequence: TGTGCCAGCAGCGTGGGTGGGCACGCGGGTGAAGCTTTCTTT. The chain recombines TRBV5-6 with TRBJ1-1; no clear D. V dropped 4 bases and J dropped 7 bases, with 17 bases sitting between them. CDR1 is SGHDT, CDR2 YYEEEE, per germline. This CDR3 region has 14 residues.

The CDR3 is CASSATGQANEKLFF. The CDR3 DNA sequence: TGTGCCAGCAGCGCGACAGGGCAGGCTAATGAAAAACTGTTTTTT. This chain joins TRBV9 and TRBJ1-4; TRBD1 aligns across 7 bases. This CDR3 is built from 15 residues. Trimming cost V 3 bases and J 3 bases; bases outside gene matches: 5. Germline V gene lookup returns CDR1 SGDLS and CDR2 YYNGEE.

The rearrangement links TRBV5-4 to TRBJ2-4; a weak D match, TRBD2 (5 bases). The CDR3 loop spans 16 amino acids. The V end was cut by 2 bases, the J end by 1 base, with 13 bases between. Germline assignment: CDR1 SGHNT and CDR2 YYREEE (reference sequence). Here the CDR3 reads CASSLERVGAKNIQYF. The CDR3 DNA sequence: TGTGCCAGCAGCTTAGAGAGGGTAGGGGCCAAAAACATTCAGTACTTC.

This clone was observed a few times. The rearrangement joins TRBV5-6 to TRBJ1-2; 8 bases align to TRBD1. CDR1 is SGHDT, CDR2 YYEEEE, per germline. V was clipped by 4 bases and J by 8 bases; unmatched bases: 7. This CDR3 is built from 13 residues. The CDR3 reads CASSGQTGDGYTF. The CDR3, as DNA: TGTGCCAGCAGCGGGCAGACAGGGGACGGCTACACCTTC.

The V gene is TRBV5-1, the J gene TRBJ2-3; perhaps TRBD1 as D (5 bases). The germline CDR1 and CDR2 sequences are SGHRS and YFSETQ. The V end was cut by 4 bases, the J end by 1 base, with 10 bases between. The length of the CDR3 is 14 residues. CDR3 amino acids: CASSPPTGTDTQYF. The DNA of the CDR3 is TGCGCCAGCAGCCCTCCGACAGGCACAGATACGCAGTATTTT.

The chain carries TRBV6-5 and TRBJ1-5; tentatively, D is TRBD1 (5 bases). Trimming left V 6 bases short and J 4 bases short, with 10 bases between. Germline assignment: CDR1 MNHEY and CDR2 SVGAGI. The CDR3 is 13 residues long. The CDR3 region has the DNA TGTGCCAGCAGGGGACGGCGAAATCAGCCCCAGCATTTT. Amino acids: CASRGRRNQPQHF.

The chain is built from TRBV11-1 and TRBJ1-2; D not resolved. The length of the CDR3 is 13 residues. Germline loops: CDR1 SGHAT, CDR2 FQDESV (reference sequence). Trimming left V 5 bases short and J 3 bases short, with 10 bases between. CDR3 sequence reads: CASSTREDYGYTF. The CDR3 nucleotides are TGTGCCAGCAGCACGAGAGAAGACTATGGCTACACCTTC.

The chain couples TRBV12-1 to TRBJ1-5; TRBD1 is taken as the D call from the table, unchecked against the DNA. TRBV12-1 is given as a pseudogene. The CDR3 length is 16 residues. CDR3 nucleotide sequence: TGTGCCAGCAGACGACAGGGGGAGGAAAGCAATCAGCCCCAGCATTTT. Protein sequence: CASRRQGEESNQPQHF.

This sequence joins TRBV4-1 and TRBJ1-5; 8 bases map to TRBD1. CDR1 is MGHRA and CDR2 is YSYEKL in the germline V gene. The ends lost 3 bases at V and 4 bases at J; junction bases unmatched: 14. The CDR3 contains 18 residues. The CDR3 reads CASSQSPSLTGENQPQHF. The CDR3 coding sequence is TGCGCCAGCAGCCAGTCCCCTTCCCTGACAGGGGAAAATCAGCCCCAGCATTTT.

This chain connects TRBV7-2 to TRBJ1-5; D is uncertain. The germline CDR1 and CDR2 sequences are SGHTA and FQGNSA. The CDR3 sequence is 15 residues long. V lost 5 bases and J 6 bases, leaving 17 bases between the germline ends. The CDR3: CASSLSFRGSQPQHF. CDR3 DNA: TGTGCCAGCAGCCTAAGCTTTCGGGGTAGTCAGCCCCAGCATTTT.

V and J are TRBV19 and TRBJ1-1; D is undetermined. This CDR3 is built from 12 residues. The germline CDR1 and CDR2 sequences are LNHDA and SQIVND (reference sequence). Trimming took 11 bases from V and 4 from J, leaving 14 bases between them. The CDR3 loop reads CASRHWSTEAFF. CDR3 sequence (DNA): TGTGCCTCCCGACACTGGAGCACTGAAGCTTTCTTT. The variable domain in full, completed from reference TRBV19 and TRBJ1-1, reads DGGITQSPKYLFRKEGQNVTLSCEQNLNHDAMYWYRQDPGQGLRLIYYSQIVNDFQKGDIAEGYSVSREKKESFPLTVTSAQKNPTAFYLCASRHWSTEAFFGQGTRLTVV.

This clone is judged large. The chain carries TRBV6-1 and TRBJ1-6; tentatively, D is TRBD1 (6 bases). Germline V CDR1 and CDR2: MNHNS, SASEGT. This CDR3 is built from 15 residues. Deletions cut 6 bases from V and 10 bases from J, with 19 bases between. The DNA of the CDR3 is TGTGCCAGCAGCAACCCAGGGGTGGGAGGGTCACCCCTCCACTTT. It specifies CASSNPGVGGSPLHF.

The J gene is TRBJ1-5, the V gene TRBV19, with a tentative D call TRBD1 (6 bases). V was pared by 9 bases and J by 6 bases, with 12 bases between. This CDR3 has 12 amino acids. Germline V CDR1 and CDR2: LNHDA, SQIVND (reference sequence). The CDR3 DNA follows: TGTGCCAGCGCACAGGGTATTCAGCCCCAGCATTTT. This gives the protein CASAQGIQPQHF.

The rearrangement joins TRBV19 to TRBJ1-1; D perhaps matches TRBD1 (5 bases). CDR1 is LNHDA, CDR2 SQIVND, per germline (reference sequence). CDR3 size: 16 residues. V dropped 1 base and J dropped 5 bases, with 17 bases sitting between them. CDR3 sequence reads: CASSIGQGSSWTEAFF. The CDR3 region has the DNA TGTGCCAGTAGTATAGGGCAGGGAAGTAGCTGGACTGAAGCTTTCTTT. Based on the CDR3 plus reference TRBV19 and TRBJ1-1, the full variable domain is DGGITQSPKYLFRKEGQNVTLSCEQNLNHDAMYWYRQDPGQGLRLIYYSQIVNDFQKGDIAEGYSVSREKKESFPLTVTSAQKNPTAFYLCASSIGQGSSWTEAFFGQGTRLTVV.

This clone was observed a few times. This chain uses TRBV9 with TRBJ2-1; D might be TRBD1 or TRBD2, each matching 5 bases. Trimming removed 0 bases at V and 4 bases at J, with 8 bases between. Germline V gives CDR1 SGDLS, CDR2 YYNGEE. CDR3 length equals 14 residues. CDR3 nucleotides: TGTGCCAGCAGCGTAGGCGAGGGGTACAATGAGCAGTTCTTC. Residues: CASSVGEGYNEQFF.

The chain joins TRBV27 to TRBJ1-5; D perhaps matches TRBD1 (5 bases). Looked up from germline, CDR1 is MNHEY and CDR2 is SMNVEV (reference sequence). Trimming stripped 6 bases from V and 0 bases from J, with 12 bases between. This CDR3 is 15 amino acids long. DNA of the CDR3: TGTGCCAGCAGCCGACAGAGCTATAGCAATCAGCCCCAGCATTTT. It specifies CASSRQSYSNQPQHF.

The J gene is TRBJ1-5, the V gene TRBV7-7; 7 positions match TRBD1. This CDR3 spans 18 amino acids. Germline lookup yields CDR1 SSHAT and CDR2 FNYEAQ (reference sequence). The junction had 13 bases not matched to a gene; V was cut back by 5 bases and J by 0 bases. The CDR3 is CASSLKGGTAYSNQPQHF. In nucleotides, the CDR3 is TGTGCCAGCAGCCTCAAAGGTGGGACAGCTTATAGCAATCAGCCCCAGCATTTT.

V usage is TRBV6-5 and J usage is TRBJ1-3; D call uncertain. Trimming removed 2 bases from V and 0 bases from J, with 8 bases in between. CDR3 length: 15 residues. Looked up from germline, CDR1 is MNHEY and CDR2 is SVGAGI. The CDR3 spells CASSYRSHSGNTIYF. The CDR3 DNA reads as TGTGCCAGCAGTTACCGTAGCCACTCTGGAAACACCATATATTTT.

This clone was seen only a few times. The rearrangement links TRBV6-4 to TRBJ1-6; D not resolved. The germline V gene encodes CDR1 MRHNA and CDR2 SNTAGT. V gave up 2 bases and J gave up 4 bases, with 3 bases separating them. This CDR3 is built from 13 residues. The CDR3 DNA sequence: TGTGCCAGCAGTGACAGGTATAATTCACCCCTCCACTTT. Amino acid sequence: CASSDRYNSPLHF.